The clone carrying this T cell receptor beta chain came up many times. What it binds is not known. This CDR3 comprises 18 residues. The germline V gene encodes CDR1 MNHNS and CDR2 SASEGT. Trimming removed 2 bases from V and 0 bases from J; junction bases left unmatched: 5. Each cDNA molecule carried a unique molecular identifier. TCRdb redid the calling of the 5' RACE reads with MiXCR, one entry per CDR3 protein. Of 40,000 to 45,000 distinct CDR3 sequences in the sample, roughly a tenth were seen once. This sample stems from a study of early T cells in non-severe SARS-CoV-2 infection. Study-wide points: The VDJdb matching leaned toward anti-spike CD8 responses and overlooked private and CD4 specificities.

This receptor was obtained from an adult who was a healthcare worker with PCR-confirmed SARS-CoV-2 infection or an uninfected control (not recorded which). Input material: whole blood. The V call is TRBV6-1, the J call TRBJ2-3, with 13 bases fitting TRBD2. The CDR3 DNA sequence: TGTGCCAGCAGTGAATCGCGGACTAGCGGGGGTAGCACAGATACGCAGTATTTT. Its protein product is CASSESRTSGGSTDTQYF.